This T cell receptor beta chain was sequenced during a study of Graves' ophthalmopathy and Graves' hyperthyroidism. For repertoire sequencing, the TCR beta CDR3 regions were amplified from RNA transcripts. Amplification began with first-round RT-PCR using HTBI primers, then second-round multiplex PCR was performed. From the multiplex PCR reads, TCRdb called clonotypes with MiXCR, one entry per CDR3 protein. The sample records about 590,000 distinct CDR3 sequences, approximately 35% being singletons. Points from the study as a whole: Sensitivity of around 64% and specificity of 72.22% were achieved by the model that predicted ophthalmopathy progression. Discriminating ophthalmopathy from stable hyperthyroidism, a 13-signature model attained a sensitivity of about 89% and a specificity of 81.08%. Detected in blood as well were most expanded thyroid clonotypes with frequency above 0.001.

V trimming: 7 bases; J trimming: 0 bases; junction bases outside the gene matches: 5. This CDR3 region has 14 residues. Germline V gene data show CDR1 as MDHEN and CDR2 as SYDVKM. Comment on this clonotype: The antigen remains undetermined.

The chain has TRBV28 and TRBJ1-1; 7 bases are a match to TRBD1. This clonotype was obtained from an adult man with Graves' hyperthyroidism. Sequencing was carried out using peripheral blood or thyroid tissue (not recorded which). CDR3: CASTPQGLNTEAFF. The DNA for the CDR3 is TGTGCCAGCACCCCACAGGGGTTGAACACTGAAGCTTTCTTT. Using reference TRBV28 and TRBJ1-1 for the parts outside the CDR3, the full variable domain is DVKVTQSSRYLVKRTGEKVFLECVQDMDHENMFWYRQDPGLGLRLIYFSYDVKMKEKGDIPEGYSVSREKKERFSLILESASTNQTSMYLCASTPQGLNTEAFFGQGTRLTVV.